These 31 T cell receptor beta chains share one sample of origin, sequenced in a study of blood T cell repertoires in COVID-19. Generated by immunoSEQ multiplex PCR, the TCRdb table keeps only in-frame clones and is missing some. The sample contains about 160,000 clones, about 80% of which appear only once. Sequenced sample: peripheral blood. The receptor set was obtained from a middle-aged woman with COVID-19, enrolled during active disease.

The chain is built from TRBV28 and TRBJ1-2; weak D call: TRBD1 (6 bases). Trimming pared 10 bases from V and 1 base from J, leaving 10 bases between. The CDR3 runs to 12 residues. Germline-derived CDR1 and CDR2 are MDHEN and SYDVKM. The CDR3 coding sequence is TGTGCCATCCAGGGGTATAACTATGGCTACACCTTC. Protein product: CAIQGYNYGYTF.

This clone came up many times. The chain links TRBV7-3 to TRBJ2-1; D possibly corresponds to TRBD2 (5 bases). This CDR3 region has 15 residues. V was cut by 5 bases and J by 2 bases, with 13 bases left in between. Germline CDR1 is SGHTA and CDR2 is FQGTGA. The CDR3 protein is CASSLGLKTYNEQFF. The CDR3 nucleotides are TGTGCCAGCAGCCTCGGACTGAAAACCTACAATGAGCAGTTCTTC.

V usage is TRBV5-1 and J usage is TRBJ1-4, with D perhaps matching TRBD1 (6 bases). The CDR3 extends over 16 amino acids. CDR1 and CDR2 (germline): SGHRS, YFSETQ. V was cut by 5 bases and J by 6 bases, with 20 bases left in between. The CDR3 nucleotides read TGCGCCAGCAGTAACGGAGGGGGGGCTGCTTATGAAAAACTGTTTTTT. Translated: CASSNGGGAAYEKLFF. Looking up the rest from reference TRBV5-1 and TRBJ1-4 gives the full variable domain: KAGVTQTPRYLIKTRGQQVTLSCSPISGHRSVSWYQQTPGQGLQFLFEYFSETQRNKGNFPGRFSGRQFSNSRSEMNVSTLELGDSALYLCASSNGGGAAYEKLFFGSGTQLSVL.

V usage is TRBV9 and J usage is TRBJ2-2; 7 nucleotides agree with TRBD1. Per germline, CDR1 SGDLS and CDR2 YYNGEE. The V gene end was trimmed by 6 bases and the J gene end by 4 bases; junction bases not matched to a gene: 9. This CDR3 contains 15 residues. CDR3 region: CASTRGRLITGELFF. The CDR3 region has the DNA TGTGCCAGCACGAGGGGGCGTCTTATCACCGGGGAGCTGTTTTTT.

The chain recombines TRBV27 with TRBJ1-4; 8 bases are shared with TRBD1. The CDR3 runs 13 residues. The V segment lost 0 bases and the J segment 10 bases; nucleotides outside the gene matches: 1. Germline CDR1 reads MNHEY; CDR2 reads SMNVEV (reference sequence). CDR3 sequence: CASSLSQGGKLFF. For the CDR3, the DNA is TGTGCCAGCAGTTTATCACAGGGGGGAAAACTGTTTTTT.

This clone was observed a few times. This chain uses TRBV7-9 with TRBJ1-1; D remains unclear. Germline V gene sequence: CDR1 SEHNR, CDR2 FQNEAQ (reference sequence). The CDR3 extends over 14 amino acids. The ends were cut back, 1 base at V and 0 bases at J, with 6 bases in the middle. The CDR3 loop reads CASSLETLNTEAFF. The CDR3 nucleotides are TGTGCCAGCAGCTTAGAAACACTGAACACTGAAGCTTTCTTT. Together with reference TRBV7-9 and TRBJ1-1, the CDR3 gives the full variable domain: DTGVSQNPRHKITKRGQNVTFRCDPISEHNRLYWYRQTLGQGPEFLTYFQNEAQLEKSRLLSDRFSAERPKGSFSTLEIQRTEQGDSAMYLCASSLETLNTEAFFGQGTRLTVV.

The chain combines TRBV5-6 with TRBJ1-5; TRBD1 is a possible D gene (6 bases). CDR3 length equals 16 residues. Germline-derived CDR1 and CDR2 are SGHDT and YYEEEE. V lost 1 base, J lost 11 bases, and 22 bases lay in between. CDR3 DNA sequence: TGTGCCAGCAGCTTGTTGGGATGGGGGAACAAGGGGGCCCAGCATTTT. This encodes CASSLLGWGNKGAQHF. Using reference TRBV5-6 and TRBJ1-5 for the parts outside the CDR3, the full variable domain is DAGVTQSPTHLIKTRGQQVTLRCSPKSGHDTVSWYQQALGQGPQFIFQYYEEEERQRGNFPDRFSGHQFPNYSSELNVNALLLGDSALYLCASSLLGWGNKGAQHFGDGTRLSIL.

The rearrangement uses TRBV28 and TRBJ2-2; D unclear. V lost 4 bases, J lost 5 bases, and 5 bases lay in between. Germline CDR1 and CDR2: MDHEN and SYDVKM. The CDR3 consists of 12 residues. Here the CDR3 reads CASSSLTGELFF. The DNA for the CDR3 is TGTGCCAGCAGTTCCCTTACCGGGGAGCTGTTTTTT. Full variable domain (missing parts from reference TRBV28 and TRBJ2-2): DVKVTQSSRYLVKRTGEKVFLECVQDMDHENMFWYRQDPGLGLRLIYFSYDVKMKEKGDIPEGYSVSREKKERFSLILESASTNQTSMYLCASSSLTGELFFGEGSRLTVL.

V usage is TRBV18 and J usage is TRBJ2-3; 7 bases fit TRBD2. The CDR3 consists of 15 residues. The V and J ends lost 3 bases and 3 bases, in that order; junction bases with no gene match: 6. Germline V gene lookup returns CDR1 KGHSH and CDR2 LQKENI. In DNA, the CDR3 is TGTGCCAGCTCACCCTCGGGGGGTTTAACAGATACGCAGTATTTT. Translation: CASSPSGGLTDTQYF.

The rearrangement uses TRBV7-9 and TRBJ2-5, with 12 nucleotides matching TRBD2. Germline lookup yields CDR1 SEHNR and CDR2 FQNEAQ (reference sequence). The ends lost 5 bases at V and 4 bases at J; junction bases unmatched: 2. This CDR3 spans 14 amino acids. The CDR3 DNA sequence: TGTGCCAGCAGCCGACTAGCGGGAGTAGAGACCCAGTACTTC. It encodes CASSRLAGVETQYF.

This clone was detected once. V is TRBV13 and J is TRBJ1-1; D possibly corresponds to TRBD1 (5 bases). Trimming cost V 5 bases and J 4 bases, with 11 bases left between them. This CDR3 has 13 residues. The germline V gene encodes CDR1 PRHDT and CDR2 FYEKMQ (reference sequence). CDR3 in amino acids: CASSQGLGTEAFF. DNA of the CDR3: TGTGCCAGCAGCCAGGGATTGGGCACTGAAGCTTTCTTT.

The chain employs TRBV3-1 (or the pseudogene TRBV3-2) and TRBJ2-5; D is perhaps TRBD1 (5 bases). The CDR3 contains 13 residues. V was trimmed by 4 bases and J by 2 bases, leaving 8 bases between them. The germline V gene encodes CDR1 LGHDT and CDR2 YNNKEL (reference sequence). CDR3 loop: CASSRGRQETQYF. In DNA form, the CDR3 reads TGTGCCAGCAGCCGGGGCCGTCAAGAGACCCAGTACTTC.

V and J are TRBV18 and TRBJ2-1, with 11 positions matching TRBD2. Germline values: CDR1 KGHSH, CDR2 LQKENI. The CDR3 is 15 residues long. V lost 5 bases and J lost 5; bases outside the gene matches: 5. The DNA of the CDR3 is TGTGCCAGCTCAAGACTAGCGGGAATCGACAATGAGCAGTTCTTC. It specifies CASSRLAGIDNEQFF.

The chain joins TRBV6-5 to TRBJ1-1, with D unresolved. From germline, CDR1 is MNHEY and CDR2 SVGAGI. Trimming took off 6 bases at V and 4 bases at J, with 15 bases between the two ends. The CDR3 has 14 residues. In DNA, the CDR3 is TGTGCCAGCAGGACTGGTATAGGTAGCACTGAAGCTTTCTTT. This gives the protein CASRTGIGSTEAFF.

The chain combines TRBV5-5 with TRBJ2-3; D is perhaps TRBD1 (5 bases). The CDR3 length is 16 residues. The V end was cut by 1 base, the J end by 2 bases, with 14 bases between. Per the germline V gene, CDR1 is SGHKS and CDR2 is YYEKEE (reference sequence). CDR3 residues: CASSLLTDPFTDTQYF. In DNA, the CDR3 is TGTGCCAGCAGCTTGCTGACAGACCCTTTCACAGATACGCAGTATTTT.

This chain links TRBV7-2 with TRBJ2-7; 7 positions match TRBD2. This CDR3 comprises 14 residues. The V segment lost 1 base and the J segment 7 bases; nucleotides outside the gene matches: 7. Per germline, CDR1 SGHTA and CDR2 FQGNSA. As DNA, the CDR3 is TGTGCCAGCAGCTTAGGAGGGAGGGCATGGGAGCAGTACTTC. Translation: CASSLGGRAWEQYF.

CDR3 sequence: CASSLGPTGNSPLHF. The CDR3 DNA is TGTGCCAGCAGTTTGGGGCCGACGGGTAATTCACCCCTCCACTTT. This rearrangement joins TRBV27 to TRBJ1-6; D is perhaps TRBD1 (5 bases). The V and J ends lost 3 bases and 6 bases respectively, with 12 bases between them. Per germline, CDR1 MNHEY and CDR2 SMNVEV (reference sequence). CDR3 length equals 15 residues.

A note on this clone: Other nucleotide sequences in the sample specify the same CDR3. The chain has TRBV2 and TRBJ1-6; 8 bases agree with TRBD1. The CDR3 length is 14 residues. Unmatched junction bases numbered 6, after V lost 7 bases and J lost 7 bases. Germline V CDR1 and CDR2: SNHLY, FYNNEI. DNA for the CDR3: TGTGCCAGCACGGGGGACAGGAACAATTCACCCCTCCACTTT. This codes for CASTGDRNNSPLHF.

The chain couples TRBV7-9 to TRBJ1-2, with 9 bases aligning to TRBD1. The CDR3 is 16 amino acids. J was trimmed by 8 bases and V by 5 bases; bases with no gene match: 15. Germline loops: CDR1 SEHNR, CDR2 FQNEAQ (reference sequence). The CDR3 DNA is TGTGCCAGCAGCCAGGACAGGGGAGGGAAAACAGGAGGCTACACCTTC. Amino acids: CASSQDRGGKTGGYTF.

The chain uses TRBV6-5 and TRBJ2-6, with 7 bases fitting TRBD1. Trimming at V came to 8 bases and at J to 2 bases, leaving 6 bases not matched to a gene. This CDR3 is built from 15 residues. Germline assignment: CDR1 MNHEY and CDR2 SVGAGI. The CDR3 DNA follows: TGTGCCAGCTCGAGGACAGGTCCTGGGGCCAACGTCCTGACTTTC. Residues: CASSRTGPGANVLTF.

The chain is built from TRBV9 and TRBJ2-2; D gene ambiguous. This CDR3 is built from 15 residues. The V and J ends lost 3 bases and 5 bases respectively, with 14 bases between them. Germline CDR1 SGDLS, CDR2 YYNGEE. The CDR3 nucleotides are TGTGCCAGCAGCGCCAGCCTAGGCGGTACCGGGGAGCTGTTTTTT. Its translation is CASSASLGGTGELFF. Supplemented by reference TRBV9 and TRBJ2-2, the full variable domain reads DSGVTQTPKHLITATGQRVTLRCSPRSGDLSVYWYQQSLDQGLQFLIQYYNGEERAKGNILERFSAQQFPDLHSELNLSSLELGDSALYFCASSASLGGTGELFFGEGSRLTVL.

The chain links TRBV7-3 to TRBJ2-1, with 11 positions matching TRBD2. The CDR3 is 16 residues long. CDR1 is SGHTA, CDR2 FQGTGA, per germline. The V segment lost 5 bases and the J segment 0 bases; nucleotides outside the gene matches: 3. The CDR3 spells CASSVAGGPSYNEQFF. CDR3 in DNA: TGTGCCAGCAGCGTAGCGGGAGGGCCCTCCTACAATGAGCAGTTCTTC.

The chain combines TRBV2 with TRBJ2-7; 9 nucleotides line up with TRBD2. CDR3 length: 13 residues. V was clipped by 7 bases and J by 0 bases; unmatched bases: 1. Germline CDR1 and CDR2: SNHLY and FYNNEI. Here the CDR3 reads CASTSGNSYEQYF. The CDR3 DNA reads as TGTGCCAGCACTAGCGGGAACTCCTACGAGCAGTACTTC.

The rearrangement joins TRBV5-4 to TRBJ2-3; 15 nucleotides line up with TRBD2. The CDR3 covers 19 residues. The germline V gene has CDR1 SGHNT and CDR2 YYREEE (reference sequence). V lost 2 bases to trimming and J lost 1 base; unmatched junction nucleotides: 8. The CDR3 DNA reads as TGTGCCAGCAGCTTCCGGACTAGCGGGAGGGCCTCAGGCACAGATACGCAGTATTTT. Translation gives CASSFRTSGRASGTDTQYF.

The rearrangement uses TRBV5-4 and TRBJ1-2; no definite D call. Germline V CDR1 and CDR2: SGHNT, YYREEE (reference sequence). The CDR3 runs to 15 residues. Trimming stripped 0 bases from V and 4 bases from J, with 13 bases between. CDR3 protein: CASSLDTSTSYGYTF. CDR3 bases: TGTGCCAGCAGCTTGGATACATCGACTAGCTATGGCTACACCTTC.

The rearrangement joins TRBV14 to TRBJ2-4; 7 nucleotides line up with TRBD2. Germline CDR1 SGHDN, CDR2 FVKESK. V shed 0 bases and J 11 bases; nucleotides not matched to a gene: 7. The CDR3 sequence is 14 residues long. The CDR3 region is CASSQDWQGGVQYF. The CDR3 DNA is TGTGCCAGCAGCCAAGATTGGCAGGGAGGGGTTCAGTACTTC.

The CDR3 nucleotides are TGTGCCAGCTCTATACAGGGGACTTCCTATAATTCACCCCTCCACTTT. Translated, it gives CASSIQGTSYNSPLHF. The rearrangement links TRBV27 to TRBJ1-6, with 7 bases aligning to TRBD1. Germline V gene sequence: CDR1 MNHEY, CDR2 SMNVEV (reference sequence). This CDR3 has 16 residues. Germline trimming cut 8 bases from V and 1 base from J; bases unmatched to any gene: 8.

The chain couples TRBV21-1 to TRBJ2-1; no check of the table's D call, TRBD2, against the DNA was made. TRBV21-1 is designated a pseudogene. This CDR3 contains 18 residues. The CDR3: CASSKLAWASGRTDEQFF. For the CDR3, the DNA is TGTGCCAGCAGCAAACTTGCCTGGGCTAGCGGGAGGACGGATGAGCAGTTCTTC.

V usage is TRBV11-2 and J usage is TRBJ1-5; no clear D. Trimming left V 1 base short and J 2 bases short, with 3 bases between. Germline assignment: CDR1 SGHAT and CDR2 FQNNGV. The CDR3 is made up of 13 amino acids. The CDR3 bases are TGTGCCAGCAGCTTAGTCGGCAATCAGCCCCAGCATTTT. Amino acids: CASSLVGNQPQHF.

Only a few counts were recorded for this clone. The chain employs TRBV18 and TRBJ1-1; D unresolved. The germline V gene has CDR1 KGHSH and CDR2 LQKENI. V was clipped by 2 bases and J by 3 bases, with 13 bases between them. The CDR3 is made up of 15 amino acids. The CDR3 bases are TGTGCCAGCTCACCATCGAACAGACGATACACTGAAGCTTTCTTT. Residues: CASSPSNRRYTEAFF.

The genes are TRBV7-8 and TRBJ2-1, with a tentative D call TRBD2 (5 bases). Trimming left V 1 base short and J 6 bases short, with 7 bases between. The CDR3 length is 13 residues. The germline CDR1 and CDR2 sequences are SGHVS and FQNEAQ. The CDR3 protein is CASSLGLSNEQFF. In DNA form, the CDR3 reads TGTGCCAGCAGCTTAGGACTATCCAATGAGCAGTTCTTC.